Detailed here is one TCR beta chain. The entry originates in a study of cytomegalovirus exposure and HLA in healthy donors. PCR amplification relied on 60 Vbeta primers (plus 13 Jbeta primers). Sequenced by immunoSEQ multiplex PCR; TCRdb stores in-frame clones only, minus some. The sample table sets out around 140,000 clones. The CDR3 contains 17 residues. V was shortened by 1 base and J by 4 bases, with 17 bases between the two germline ends. Germline V gene data show CDR1 as MGHDK and CDR2 as SYGVNS. The sequence was collected from a woman aged 40 to 55 in good health and CMV-seronegative. The sample was PBMCs. The genes are TRBV25-1 and TRBJ1-3, with D unresolved. CDR3 bases: TGTGCCAGCAGTGAATTCTTACAGTCCACCGCCGGAAACACCATATATTTT. Protein sequence: CASSEFLQSTAGNTIYF.